The sequence of this T cell receptor beta chain was determined in a study of radiation and T cells in renal cell carcinoma. General study results and limits: Top tumor clonotypes rose in blood 2 weeks post-radiation, then contracted.

As to time point: blood 4 weeks post-SBRT, at nephrectomy. Treatment described: 15 Gy SBRT to primary tumor, nephrectomy 4 weeks later. Nephrectomy followed 15 Gy stereotactic body radiation by 4 weeks. Serial blood draws occurred at baseline and 2 and 4 weeks post-SBRT. This renal cell carcinoma was of the clear cell type. Profiling relied on immunoSEQ multiplex PCR, and the TCRdb table lists in-frame clones only, not all of them. The table records around 140,000 clones, less than 90% of them present only once. Germline CDR1 MDHEN, CDR2 SYDVKM. The CDR3 contains 12 residues. With 4 bases removed from V and 5 bases from J, the gap between germline ends came to 8 bases. A remark on this clone: Its target is not known.

This specimen consisted of blood, obtained from a patient whose treatment included radiotherapy and nephrectomy. The V call is TRBV28, the J call TRBJ2-5, with TRBD1 as a possible D gene (6 bases). The sequence came from a woman aged 45-65 years with renal cell carcinoma. The chain's CDR3 is CASSWGRETQYF. CDR3 nucleotides: TGTGCCAGCAGTTGGGGGCGGGAGACCCAGTACTTC.